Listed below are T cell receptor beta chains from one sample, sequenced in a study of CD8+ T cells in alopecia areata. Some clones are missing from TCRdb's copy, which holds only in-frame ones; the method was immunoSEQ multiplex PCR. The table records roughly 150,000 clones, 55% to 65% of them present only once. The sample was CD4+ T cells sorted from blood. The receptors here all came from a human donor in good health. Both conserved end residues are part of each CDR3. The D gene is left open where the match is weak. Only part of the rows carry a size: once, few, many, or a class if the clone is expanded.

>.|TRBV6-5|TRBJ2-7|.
CASTPLGAIGEQYF
TGTGCCAGCACCCCATTAGGGGCAATAGGGGAGCAGTACTTC
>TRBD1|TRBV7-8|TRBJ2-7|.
CASSLWQGAVEQYF
TGTGCCAGCAGCTTATGGCAGGGGGCGGTCGAGCAGTACTTC
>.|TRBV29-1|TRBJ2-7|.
CSVGRRGGYEQYF
TGCAGCGTTGGGCGCCGAGGAGGGTACGAGCAGTACTTC
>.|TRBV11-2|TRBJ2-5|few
CASSPYGQETQYF
TGTGCCAGCAGCCCCTACGGACAAGAGACCCAGTACTTC
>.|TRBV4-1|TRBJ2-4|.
CASSPFGLNVAKNIQYF
TGCGCCAGCAGCCCCTTTGGACTGAATGTAGCCAAAAACATTCAGTACTTC
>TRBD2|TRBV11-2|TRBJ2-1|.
CASSLQLAGEGRNEQFF
TGTGCCAGCAGCTTACAACTAGCGGGAGAGGGTAGAAATGAGCAGTTCTTC
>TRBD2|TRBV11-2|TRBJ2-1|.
CASSPLLLAGGYNEQFF
TGTGCCAGCAGCCCCCTCCTTCTAGCGGGAGGGTACAATGAGCAGTTCTTC
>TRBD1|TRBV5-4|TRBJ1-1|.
CASSLGRGLRGTEAFF
TGTGCCAGCAGCTTGGGTAGGGGGCTGCGGGGCACTGAAGCTTTCTTT
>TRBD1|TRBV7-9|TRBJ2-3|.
CASSRDRGTDTQYF
TGTGCCAGCAGCCGGGACAGGGGCACAGATACGCAGTATTTT
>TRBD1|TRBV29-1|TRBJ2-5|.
CSVVEGTGWEETQYF
TGCAGCGTTGTAGAGGGGACAGGGTGGGAAGAGACCCAGTACTTC
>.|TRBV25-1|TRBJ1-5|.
CASSDYAGNQPQHF
TGTGCCAGCAGTGATTATGCGGGCAATCAGCCCCAGCATTTT
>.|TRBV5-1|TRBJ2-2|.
CASSLIGAVRAGELFF
TGCGCCAGCAGCTTGATTGGTGCAGTCAGGGCCGGGGAGCTGTTTTTT
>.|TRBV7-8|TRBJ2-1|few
CASSLTAGPYNEQFF
TGTGCCAGCAGCTTAACGGCGGGGCCCTACAATGAGCAGTTCTTC
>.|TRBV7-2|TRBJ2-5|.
CASSPPRPKETQYF
TGTGCCAGCAGCCCCCCAAGGCCCAAGGAGACCCAGTACTTC
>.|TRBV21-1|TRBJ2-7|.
CASSNEQYF
TGTGCCAGCAGCAACGAGCAGTACTTC
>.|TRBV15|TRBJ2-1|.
CATSTYNEQFF
TGTGCCACCAGCACATACAATGAGCAGTTCTTC
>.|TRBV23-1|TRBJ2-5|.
CASTPWGQETQYF
TGCGCCAGCACTCCGTGGGGACAAGAGACCCAGTACTTC
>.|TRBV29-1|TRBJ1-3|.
CSASGSPSGNTIYF
TGCAGCGCCTCGGGATCCCCCTCTGGAAACACCATATATTTT
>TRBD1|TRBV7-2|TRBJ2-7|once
CASSTGTGASYEQYF
TGTGCCAGCAGCACTGGGACAGGGGCGTCCTACGAGCAGTACTTC
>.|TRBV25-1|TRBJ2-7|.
CASSGFYEQYF
TGTGCCAGCAGTGGGTTCTACGAGCAGTACTTC
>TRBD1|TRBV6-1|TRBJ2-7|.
CASSAGTGYEQYF
TGTGCCAGCAGTGCCGGGACAGGCTACGAGCAGTACTTC
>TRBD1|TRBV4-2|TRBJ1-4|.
CASSQDPPVTGGAGEKLFF
TGTGCCAGCAGCCAAGATCCTCCGGTGACAGGGGGCGCGGGTGAAAAACTGTTTTTT
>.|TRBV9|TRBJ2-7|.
CASSVTFYGEQYF
TGTGCCAGCAGCGTAACCTTCTATGGCGAGCAGTACTTC
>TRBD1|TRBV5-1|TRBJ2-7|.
CASSLAWEGGAVSYEQYF
TGCGCCAGCAGCTTGGCCTGGGAAGGGGGCGCGGTTTCCTACGAGCAGTACTTC
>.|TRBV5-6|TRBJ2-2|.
CASRTGQPNTGELFF
TGTGCCAGCAGGACCGGGCAGCCGAACACCGGGGAGCTGTTTTTT
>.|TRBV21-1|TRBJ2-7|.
CASTPAPSSGIPYEQYF
TGTGCCAGCACTCCTGCCCCGAGTAGCGGGATCCCCTACGAGCAGTACTTC
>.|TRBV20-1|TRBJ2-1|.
CSAELRNEQFF
TGCAGTGCCGAGTTGCGCAATGAGCAGTTCTTC
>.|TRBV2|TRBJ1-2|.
CASSARGDLVTF
TGTGCCAGCAGTGCCAGAGGGGACTTAGTCACCTTC
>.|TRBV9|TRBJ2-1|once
CASRPGLGYNEQFF
TGTGCCAGCAGACCGGGACTTGGATACAATGAGCAGTTCTTC
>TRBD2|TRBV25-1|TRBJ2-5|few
CASSVPAGGPGETQYF
TGTGCCAGCAGTGTTCCAGCGGGAGGGCCTGGGGAGACCCAGTACTTC
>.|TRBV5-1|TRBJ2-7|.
CASSFRTGLAPYEQYF
TGCGCCAGCAGCTTTAGGACGGGGCTCGCACCCTACGAGCAGTACTTC
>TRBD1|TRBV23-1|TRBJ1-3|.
CASRPDRDSGNTIYF
TGCGCCAGCAGGCCAGACAGGGACTCTGGAAACACCATATATTTT
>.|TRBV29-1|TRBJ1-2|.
CSVKPGQSF
TGCAGCGTTAAGCCGGGACAAAGCTTC
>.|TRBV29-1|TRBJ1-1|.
CSVAGRMNTEAFF
TGCAGCGTGGCAGGTCGGATGAACACTGAAGCTTTCTTT
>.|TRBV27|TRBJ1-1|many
CASSDAGITEAFF
TGTGCCAGCAGTGATGCGGGGATTACTGAAGCTTTCTTT
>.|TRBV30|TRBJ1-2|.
CAWTLSPDPYGYTF
TGTGCCTGGACTCTGTCCCCGGACCCTTATGGCTACACCTTC
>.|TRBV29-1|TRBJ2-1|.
CSVAQVRENEQFF
TGCAGCGTTGCACAGGTCCGGGAGAATGAGCAGTTCTTC
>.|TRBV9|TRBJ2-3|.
CASSLRQSTDTQYF
TGTGCCAGCAGCTTAAGACAGAGCACAGATACGCAGTATTTT
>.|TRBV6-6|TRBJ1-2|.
CASSSGSGGDGYGYTF
TGTGCCAGCAGTTCAGGCTCGGGGGGTGATGGCTATGGCTACACCTTC
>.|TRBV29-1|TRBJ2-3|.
CSGFGGGTDTQYF
TGCAGCGGCTTTGGGGGTGGGACAGATACGCAGTATTTT
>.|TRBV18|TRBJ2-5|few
CASSPGLEETQYF
TGTGCCAGCTCACCGGGACTCGAAGAGACCCAGTACTTC
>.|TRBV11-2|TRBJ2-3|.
CASSSYGYTDTQYF
TGTGCCAGCAGCTCTTATGGGTACACAGATACGCAGTATTTT
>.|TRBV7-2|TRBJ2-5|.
CASSRQLRETQYF
TGTGCCAGCAGCCGGCAGCTGCGGGAGACCCAGTACTTC
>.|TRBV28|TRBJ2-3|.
CASSRNTQYF
TGTGCCAGCAGTCGGAATACGCAGTATTTT
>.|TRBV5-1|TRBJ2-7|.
CASSGQLGASYEQYF
TGCGCCAGCAGCGGACAACTAGGAGCCTCCTACGAGCAGTACTTC
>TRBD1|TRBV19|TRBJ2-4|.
CASRRTGDDIQYF
TGTGCCAGTAGGCGGACAGGGGACGACATTCAGTACTTC
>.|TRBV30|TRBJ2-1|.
CAWGRQSSYNEQFF
TGTGCCTGGGGTCGACAGTCCTCCTACAATGAGCAGTTCTTC